A selection of T cell receptor beta chains follows, all from one sample in a study of post-analysis software for immune sequencing data. MiXCR was run by TCRdb on the PCR reads, yielding one entry per CDR3 protein. The repertoire holds 650,000 to 850,000 distinct CDR3 sequences, with around 50% as singletons. Sequenced material: blood. These receptors all come from a girl aged 10-17 years with multiple sclerosis. Each CDR3 is given with its conserved first and last residue.

TRBV6-6	CASSYRAISGNTIYF
TRBV12-5	CASGLVPRTKNIQYF
TRBV4-1	CASSQEKGAMGYGYTF
TRBV20-1	CSAKGLAGTQETQYF
TRBV14	CASSPLAGGRNIQYF
TRBV5-1	CASSSPGRETQYSQYF
TRBV10-2	CASSVRRLQETQYF
TRBV20-1	CSALTSGRFPYYNEQFF
TRBV4-1	CASSQFTIQGAYEQYF
TRBV10-3	CAISEGRANYGYTF
TRBV20-1	CSATTSGTGANQPQHF
TRBV12-3/TRBV12-4	CASIDGGTSTDTQYF
TRBV20-1	CSARATSGRSHEQYF
TRBV7-2	CARGSTDTQYF
TRBV12-3/TRBV12-4	CASSSLWGQGERMNTEAFF
TRBV3-1	CASSQDPTSINEQFF
TRBV11-3	CASSLGPGQGTHNEQFF
TRBV7-2	CTSSSGQGAYNEQFF
TRBV7-9	CASSFPPGTSGSGETQYF
TRBV27	CASSTRGNKQYF
TRBV12-3/TRBV12-4	CASSPGDRGSGNQPQHF
TRBV11-2	CASRPESGAGYNEQFF
TRBV20-1	CSARDWTGELFF
TRBV29-1	CSVGAGTGNTEAFF
TRBV7-3	CASSSNPGSEQYF
TRBV5-1	CASRQQGSVYNEQFF
TRBV6-5	CASSSAELAFF
TRBV7-9	CASRPTLADNEQFF
TRBV20-1	CSARDPTGLAPTDTQYF
TRBV5-1	CASSLGGLNQETQYF
TRBV24-1	CATSDRGRETQYF
TRBV7-2	CASSLGPREQFF
TRBV5-1	CASSDITGRLRGGDTQYF
TRBV12-5	CASGLTPFFWSSYNEQFF
TRBV20-1	CSARDRSYYEQYF
TRBV27	CASSLLTSGYNEQFF
TRBV7-9	CASSLESVEAFF
TRBV29-1	CSVEGRGRRGFKNIQYF
TRBV11-2	CASSTPPRQISFVDGYTF
TRBV7-9	CASSLLGQTPGEAFF
TRBV7-8	CASSLSRAGGASGELFF
TRBV7-8	CASSVTGLLGYEQYF
TRBV9	CASSVACGAGTEEEQYF
TRBV7-9	CASSLVSGFGANVLTF
TRBV20-1	CSARDTDAGRTEAFF